This is a list of T cell receptor beta chains from one sample in a study of vaccination and CD4 T cells after COVID-19. Antigens of these TCRs are unknown. Via MiXCR, TCRdb re-called the PCR reads, giving one row per CDR3 protein. Altogether thousands of distinct CDR3 sequences are present, roughly 36% being singletons, with the ten largest covering around 28%. Sequencing was performed on CD4+ T cells from blood, cultured in vitro. The receptor set was obtained from a human donor in good health. CDR3s leave out the opening cysteine and the closing phenylalanine or tryptophan. A D gene is named only where the DNA matches it firmly.

D: NA; V: TRBV28; CDR3: ASWDFTEAF
D: NA; V: TRBV10-1; CDR3: AIWGKPQH
D: NA; V: TRBV12-3/TRBV12-4; CDR3: ASSYPRAEAF
D: NA; V: TRBV20-1; CDR3: SAGFVYANSYEQY
D: NA; V: TRBV5-1; CDR3: ASRSELAKNIQY
D: NA; V: TRBV2; CDR3: ASSVRPSNSPLH
D: TRBD2; V: TRBV20-1; CDR3: SAAHGASGGHEQY
D: TRBD2; V: TRBV7-6; CDR3: ASSLTPTSGASQETQY
D: TRBD1; V: TRBV7-8; CDR3: ASTDRGYEQY
D: NA; V: TRBV24-1; CDR3: ATSDRTSYEQY
D: TRBD1; V: TRBV7-3; CDR3: ASSPGTGYGYT
D: NA; V: TRBV27; CDR3: ASKGVNTEAF
D: NA; V: TRBV4-2; CDR3: ASSQDADMGYGYT
D: NA; V: TRBV6-1; CDR3: ASSVQTNTGELF
D: NA; V: TRBV19; CDR3: ASSIRQDDGYT
D: NA; V: TRBV4-2; CDR3: ASSQEPNYGYT
D: NA; V: TRBV14; CDR3: ASSLNRDTEAF
D: TRBD1; V: TRBV6-1; CDR3: ASSESVDRAYGYT
D: NA; V: TRBV11-2; CDR3: ASSLDLLTQNYGYT
D: NA; V: TRBV7-3; CDR3: ASSAMEGRLTAGELF
D: NA; V: TRBV7-2; CDR3: ASSVQGNYGYT
D: TRBD2; V: TRBV7-9; CDR3: ASRTSGLNEQF
D: NA; V: TRBV7-9; CDR3: ASSAQSGTAGYT
D: TRBD1; V: TRBV5-8; CDR3: ASSRQGQLPSGYT
D: TRBD1; V: TRBV11-3; CDR3: ASSVGQGDYGYT
D: TRBD2; V: TRBV20-1; CDR3: SARDAGGGDYEQY
D: TRBD2; V: TRBV6-1; CDR3: ASSPGAGWRTDTQY
D: TRBD1; V: TRBV6-2/TRBV6-3; CDR3: ASSHQGASNTEAF
D: NA; V: TRBV27; CDR3: ASQHQGGNTIY
D: TRBD2; V: TRBV7-2; CDR3: ASSLAGGGVDTQY
D: NA; V: TRBV20-1; CDR3: SATRGSDYGYT
D: NA; V: TRBV7-3; CDR3: ASSQGPSNTIY
D: TRBD1; V: TRBV20-1; CDR3: SAAGEIRGPPDTQY
D: NA; V: TRBV19; CDR3: ASSIAPEGKRVHTQY
D: TRBD2; V: TRBV20-1; CDR3: SVPTSGGADTQY
D: NA; V: TRBV20-1; CDR3: SAGGLGNTEAF
D: NA; V: TRBV6-1; CDR3: ASRSLFAVADGYT
D: TRBD1; V: TRBV2; CDR3: ASSGDSQETQY
D: NA; V: TRBV6-1; CDR3: ASSVGGQGDNEQF
D: TRBD1; V: TRBV11-1; CDR3: ASSFKTGGNGYT
D: NA; V: TRBV6-5; CDR3: ASSYRVVNTEAF
D: NA; V: TRBV21-1; CDR3: ASSKGDGLEDSNQPQH
D: NA; V: TRBV6-5; CDR3: ASSYGGAMNTEAF
D: NA; V: TRBV19; CDR3: ASSGRQFYGYT
D: NA; V: TRBV7-7; CDR3: ASSLCATGGENTEAF
D: NA; V: TRBV20-1; CDR3: SARFPDLNSPLH
D: NA; V: TRBV19; CDR3: ASSIDVSANEQF
D: NA; V: TRBV12-3/TRBV12-4; CDR3: ASTRSTGRETQY
D: TRBD1; V: TRBV19; CDR3: ASTPTGGNSGNTIY
D: TRBD1; V: TRBV18; CDR3: ASSPGTGLNYGYT
D: NA; V: TRBV19; CDR3: ASSIEFFPSYEQY
D: NA; V: TRBV4-1; CDR3: ASSQGTSSYNEQF
D: TRBD1; V: TRBV5-1; CDR3: ASSSTGTGGETQY
D: NA; V: TRBV10-3; CDR3: AISGSRLGGTEAF
D: TRBD1; V: TRBV5-1; CDR3: ASSLVGTGSSVNYGYT
D: TRBD1; V: TRBV6-5; CDR3: ASSYSRGQGELF